The rows below give T cell receptor beta chains drawn from one sample of a study of blood T cell repertoires in COVID-19. Here immunoSEQ multiplex PCR was the method, and the copy in TCRdb shows in-frame clones only, minus some. The sample holds about 26,000 clones, approximately 92% seen once. Sequenced: peripheral blood. Every receptor here comes from a human donor in a cohort sampled during active COVID-19. Each CDR3 is given with its conserved first and last residue. D genes are given only for firm matches. Only some rows state a clone size, as once, few, many or a class for expanded clones.

j_gene	d_gene	abundance	v_gene	CDR3aa	CDR3nt
TRBJ2-1	TRBD1	.	TRBV27	CASTSGTGYNEQFF	TGTGCCAGCACCTCCGGGACAGGCTACAATGAGCAGTTCTTC
TRBJ1-6	.	few	TRBV6-6	CASSQDIGNSPLHF	TGTGCCAGCAGCCAGGACATAGGGAATTCACCCCTCCACTTT
TRBJ2-7	.	.	TRBV20-1	CSASETGDFYEQYF	TGCAGTGCTAGTGAAACAGGGGACTTCTACGAGCAGTACTTC
TRBJ2-7	.	.	TRBV16	CASSPQGHSYEQYF	TGTGCCAGCAGCCCCCAGGGGCACTCCTACGAGCAGTACTTC
TRBJ2-7	TRBD1	.	TRBV10-3	CAISESTGGVEQYF	TGTGCCATCAGTGAGTCGACAGGGGGCGTCGAGCAGTACTTC
TRBJ2-3	TRBD2	.	TRBV2	CAGHSGRRDTQYF	TGTGCCGGTCACAGCGGGAGAAGAGATACGCAGTATTTT
TRBJ1-5	.	.	TRBV7-8	CASSPVSGAQHF	TGTGCCAGCAGCCCCGTATCGGGAGCCCAGCATTTT
TRBJ2-3	TRBD2	.	TRBV7-9	CASSTWGGTTDTQYF	TGTGCCAGCAGCACCTGGGGGGGGACCACAGATACGCAGTATTTT
TRBJ1-5	.	.	TRBV12-3/TRBV12-4	CASSPQGNQPQHF	TGTGCCAGCAGTCCCCAGGGTAATCAGCCCCAGCATTTT
TRBJ2-5	.	.	TRBV5-1	CASSLSGVLGETQYF	TGCGCCAGCAGCTTGTCAGGGGTATTGGGAGAGACCCAGTACTTC
TRBJ2-2	TRBD1	once	TRBV4-2	CASQAETGATGELFF	TGTGCCAGTCAAGCGGAGACAGGGGCCACCGGGGAGCTGTTTTTT
TRBJ2-7	TRBD2	.	TRBV28	CASSLNTREDSYEQYF	TGTGCCAGCAGTTTAAATACTCGGGAGGATTCCTACGAGCAGTACTTC
TRBJ2-7	.	once	TRBV10-3	CAISGKLRDFGSGEQYF	TGTGCCATCAGTGGTAAATTACGGGACTTTGGAAGTGGCGAGCAGTACTTC
TRBJ2-1	TRBD2	.	TRBV7-8	CASSPTTSGSGNEQFF	TGTGCCAGCAGCCCCACGACTAGCGGGAGTGGGAATGAGCAGTTCTTC
TRBJ1-1	.	.	TRBV18	CASSMTGNTEAFF	TGTGCCAGCTCCATGACAGGGAACACTGAAGCTTTCTTT
TRBJ1-2	TRBD1	.	TRBV5-6	CASSTGQGNYGYTF	TGTGCCAGCAGCACCGGACAGGGAAACTATGGCTACACCTTC
TRBJ1-4	TRBD1	.	TRBV6-5	CASEGQINEKLFF	TGTGCCAGTGAGGGACAGATTAATGAAAAACTGTTTTTT
TRBJ1-1	.	.	TRBV3-1/TRBV3-2	CASSQDSHLGTEAFF	TGTGCCAGCAGCCAAGATAGCCACCTCGGGACTGAAGCTTTCTTT
TRBJ1-4	TRBD1	.	TRBV28	CASSPGGQGVSNEKLFF	TGTGCCAGCAGTCCCGGGGGACAGGGGGTTTCTAATGAAAAACTGTTTTTT
TRBJ1-2	TRBD1	.	TRBV5-4	CASSWDRGSDGYTF	TGTGCCAGCAGCTGGGACAGGGGGTCGGATGGCTACACCTTC
TRBJ2-7	TRBD2	.	TRBV5-4	CASSSGLVTLYEQYF	TGTGCCAGCAGCTCGGGACTAGTAACCCTCTACGAGCAGTACTTC
TRBJ1-1	.	.	TRBV5-1	CASSPPERQYTEAFF	TGCGCCAGCAGCCCCCCAGAGAGGCAATACACTGAAGCTTTCTTT
TRBJ2-3	TRBD1	.	TRBV11-2	CASSAEGAGTDTQYF	TGTGCCAGCAGCGCCGAGGGGGCAGGGACAGATACGCAGTATTTT
TRBJ1-1	.	once	TRBV12-3/TRBV12-4	CASSKDTGTEAFF	TGTGCCAGCAGCAAAGACACTGGGACTGAAGCTTTCTTT
TRBJ2-7	TRBD2	.	TRBV5-4	CASSPGTSRPYEQYF	TGTGCCAGCAGCCCCGGGACTAGCAGGCCCTACGAGCAGTACTTC
TRBJ2-3	TRBD2	.	TRBV9	CASSEGTTLGDTQYF	TGTGCCAGCAGCGAAGGGACTACCTTGGGGGATACGCAGTATTTT
TRBJ1-4	.	.	TRBV2	CASRDQGSGEKLFF	TGTGCCAGCAGGGATCAGGGGTCGGGGGAAAAACTGTTTTTT
TRBJ2-1	TRBD2	.	TRBV7-2	CASSLTGLAGANEQFF	TGTGCCAGCAGCTTAACTGGGCTAGCGGGGGCCAATGAGCAGTTCTTC
TRBJ2-1	.	.	TRBV30	CACSRGYNEQFF	TGTGCCTGCTCTAGGGGCTACAATGAGCAGTTCTTC
TRBJ2-5	.	.	TRBV5-1	CASSLVGSEETQYF	TGCGCCAGCAGCTTGGTCGGTAGCGAGGAGACCCAGTACTTC
TRBJ1-5	.	.	TRBV21-1	CASRKRMRDRYSNQPQHF	TGTGCCAGCAGAAAAAGGATGAGGGACAGATATAGCAATCAGCCCCAGCATTTT
TRBJ1-6	.	.	TRBV5-6	CASSAQGKSYNSPLHF	TGTGCCAGCAGCGCACAGGGAAAGTCCTATAATTCACCCCTCCACTTT
TRBJ2-3	TRBD2	.	TRBV2	CASSEALAGGLQDTQYF	TGTGCCAGCAGTGAAGCACTAGCGGGGGGGCTACAAGATACGCAGTATTTT
TRBJ1-5	TRBD1	.	TRBV29-1	CSVAQGKDQPQHF	TGCAGCGTCGCACAGGGGAAGGATCAGCCCCAGCATTTT
TRBJ2-3	TRBD2	.	TRBV5-6	CASSLKVASGGDTQYF	TGTGCCAGCAGCTTGAAAGTAGCTAGCGGCGGGGATACGCAGTATTTT
TRBJ1-5	TRBD1	.	TRBV28	CASSLAGVTGGLQPQHF	TGTGCCAGCAGTTTGGCAGGGGTGACAGGGGGCCTTCAGCCCCAGCATTTT
TRBJ2-7	.	.	TRBV28	CASSPSGGAYEQYF	TGTGCCAGCAGTCCCTCGGGCGGGGCCTACGAGCAGTACTTC
TRBJ2-1	TRBD2	.	TRBV3-1/TRBV3-2	CASRNSGGSYNEQFF	TGTGCCAGCAGAAATAGCGGGGGCTCCTACAATGAGCAGTTCTTC
TRBJ2-7	TRBD2	.	TRBV5-1	CASSRDDRLAVSYEQYF	TGCGCCAGCAGCCGCGATGATAGACTAGCGGTCTCCTACGAGCAGTACTTC
TRBJ1-5	.	.	TRBV4-1	CASSQEEQSNQPQHF	TGCGCCAGCAGCCAAGAAGAACAGAGCAATCAGCCCCAGCATTTT
TRBJ2-7	TRBD1	.	TRBV19	CASSIGVAGGSAYEQYF	TGTGCCAGTAGTATTGGGGTGGCAGGGGGTTCGGCCTACGAGCAGTACTTC
TRBJ1-3	.	.	TRBV7-9	CASSHTGGSNTIYF	TGTGCCAGCAGCCATACGGGGGGCTCGAACACCATATATTTT
TRBJ2-5	.	.	TRBV5-5	CASSLSGQETQYF	TGTGCCAGCAGCTTGTCAGGCCAAGAGACCCAGTACTTC
TRBJ1-2	TRBD1	.	TRBV4-3	CASSQTAGTGAGNYGYTF	TGCGCCAGCAGCCAAACAGCCGGGACAGGGGCGGGTAACTATGGCTACACCTTC
TRBJ1-2	TRBD1	.	TRBV4-3	CASSQDHRGGYGYTF	TGCGCCAGCAGCCAAGATCACAGGGGCGGCTATGGCTACACCTTC
TRBJ1-1	.	.	TRBV6-5	CASSYGQVNTEAFF	TGTGCCAGCAGTTACGGGCAGGTGAACACTGAAGCTTTCTTT
TRBJ2-2	TRBD1	.	TRBV3-1/TRBV3-2	CASSLGTGGMTGELFF	TGTGCCAGCAGCCTAGGGACAGGGGGCATGACCGGGGAGCTGTTTTTT
TRBJ2-5	TRBD2	.	TRBV5-4	CASSLETSGRVGETQYF	TGTGCCAGCAGCTTGGAGACTAGCGGGAGGGTGGGAGAGACCCAGTACTTC
TRBJ2-7	TRBD2	.	TRBV3-1/TRBV3-2	CASSQGSREGGEQYF	TGTGCCAGCAGCCAAGGGTCGCGGGAGGGCGGCGAGCAGTACTTC
TRBJ2-2	.	.	TRBV9	CASSVQNTGELFF	TGTGCCAGCAGCGTACAGAACACCGGGGAGCTGTTTTTT
TRBJ2-1	.	.	TRBV11-3	CASSPRVSSLYNEQFF	TGTGCCAGCAGCCCTCGCGTCTCATCTCTGTACAATGAGCAGTTCTTC
TRBJ1-2	TRBD1	.	TRBV28	CASSAPGTANYGYTF	TGTGCCAGCAGTGCCCCCGGGACAGCTAACTATGGCTACACCTTC
TRBJ2-7	TRBD2	.	TRBV4-2	CASSQALAGAYEQYF	TGTGCCAGCAGCCAAGCTCTAGCGGGAGCCTACGAGCAGTACTTC
TRBJ2-1	.	.	TRBV25-1	CASLARANNEQFF	TGTGCCAGTCTAGCGCGTGCGAACAATGAGCAGTTCTTC
TRBJ1-5	.	.	TRBV28	CASSDSHNQPQHF	TGTGCCAGCAGTGACAGTCACAATCAGCCCCAGCATTTT
TRBJ2-6	TRBD1	.	TRBV6-1	CASSVTGAGSGANVLTF	TGTGCCAGCAGTGTGACAGGGGCTGGGTCGGGGGCCAACGTCCTGACTTTC